This T cell receptor (beta chain) was captured in a study of blood T cell repertoires in COVID-19. V was shortened by 5 bases and J by 8 bases, with 10 bases between the two germline ends. Germline-derived CDR1 and CDR2 are MDHEN and SYDVKM. This CDR3 is built from 12 residues. Using immunoSEQ multiplex PCR, the repertoire was profiled, and TCRdb retains in-frame clones only, with some absent. The sample has around 100,000 clones, around 86% seen once; the top ten hold approximately 2.4%. Participants' reported clinical history set cohort assignment. The chain carries TRBV28 and TRBJ2-4; weak D call: TRBD2 (5 bases). Sequenced input: PBMCs or T cells enriched from blood (not recorded which). This clonotype originated in a woman aged 45-65 years who had recovered from COVID-19. This CDR3 is CASSLASDIQYF. The CDR3 DNA reads as TGTGCCAGCAGTCTAGCTAGTGACATTCAGTACTTC.